This section outlines one TCR beta chain sequence together with its context. The data belong to a study of T cell clonotyping in hematopoietic cell transplantation. Clones were read by immunoSEQ multiplex PCR, and TCRdb kept only the in-frame ones, dropping some. Altogether some 8,800 clones are present, about 89% being singletons, with the ten largest covering 4.2%. Germline CDR1 and CDR2: SEHNR and FQNEAQ (reference sequence). V was cut by 3 bases and J by 5 bases, with 4 bases left in between. There are 12 residues in the CDR3. The material was peripheral blood mononuclear cells, obtained at the time of graft-versus-host disease after allogeneic stem cell transplant. V is TRBV7-9 and J is TRBJ2-2; no firm D call. This sequence was found in a male patient between 60 and 69 years old who had an allogeneic stem cell transplant from a related donor, so the T cells may come from the graft donor. Some clones in this sample may be carry-over from other donors' samples. CDR3 amino acids: CASSFGTGELFF. The CDR3 DNA follows: TGTGCCAGCAGCTTTGGGACCGGGGAGCTGTTTTTT. Full variable domain (remainder filled in from reference TRBV7-9 and TRBJ2-2): DTGVSQNPRHKITKRGQNVTFRCDPISEHNRLYWYRQTLGQGPEFLTYFQNEAQLEKSRLLSDRFSAERPKGSFSTLEIQRTEQGDSAMYLCASSFGTGELFFGEGSRLTVL.